This TCR beta chain was obtained from a study of T cell responses to AZD1222 COVID-19 vaccine. Using immunoSEQ multiplex PCR, the repertoire was profiled, and TCRdb retains in-frame clones only, with some absent. The sample lists over 100,000 clones; roughly 90% were seen once. In this sample, this clone turned up a few times. Germline V gives CDR1 SGDLS, CDR2 YYNGEE. Trimming removed 0 bases at V and 8 bases at J, with 12 bases between. The CDR3 is 15 amino acids. This TCR came from an adult who received the AZD1222 COVID-19 vaccine. The chain has TRBV9 and TRBJ1-6; possibly TRBD1 for D (5 bases). The input for sequencing was peripheral blood, taken 28 days after the second AZD1222 dose. The CDR3 DNA sequence: TGTGCCAGCAGCGTAGCGGGAGACAGTTATTCACCCCTCCACTTT. The encoded protein is CASSVAGDSYSPLHF.